This T cell receptor (beta chain) was obtained from a study of tumor and adjacent non-tumor tissue in lung cancer. Across the study: Patients comprised some eleven adenocarcinoma, a couple of squamous cell carcinoma and 1 small cell lung cancer.

RNA was extracted from bulk tissue without any cell sorting. In the case of this clonotype: Its cognate antigen is unknown. The junction does not match germline at one end; this may be a read error.

Three rounds of nested PCR, following a modified ARM-PCR protocol, produced the TCRbeta library. TCRdb recomputed calls from the multiplex PCR reads with MiXCR, one row per CDR3 protein. Among tens of thousands of distinct CDR3 sequences, approximately 79% were seen once, and the ten largest hold 10% to 15%. This CDR3 comprises 9 residues. The study, taken as a whole, reports: Top 100 clones took a larger repertoire share in normal lung. Tumor TCR diversity, when higher, was linked to shorter survival. TCR diversity was significantly greater in tumor than normal lung tissue.

The chain has TRBV12-3 or TRBV12-4 and TRBJ1-6; D is unresolved. Sequencing input: lung tumor tissue. This receptor was obtained from a woman in her 50s with non-small cell lung cancer. CDR3 sequence reads: CTSSPPFHF. In DNA, the CDR3 is TGTACCAGCAGTCCCCCCTTCCACTTT.